Shown below are 2 T cell receptor beta chains from a single sample sequenced in a study of blood T cell repertoires in COVID-19. The assay was immunoSEQ multiplex PCR, and TCRdb's table has in-frame clones only and misses some. The sample holds 300,000 or so clones, approximately 90% seen once. The sequenced material came from PBMCs or T cells enriched from blood (not recorded which). The source of these receptors is a woman between 18 and 29 years old who had recovered from COVID-19.

The rearrangement links TRBV2 to TRBJ1-3; 7 nucleotides line up with TRBD1. The CDR3 length is 17 residues. CDR1 and CDR2 from the germline V gene are SNHLY and FYNNEI. The V gene end was trimmed by 1 base and the J gene end by 4 bases; junction bases not matched to a gene: 10. CDR3 sequence (DNA): TGTGCCAGCAGTGAAGAGGTTGAGGGGGCGGGAGGAAACACCATATATTTT. Amino acid sequence: CASSEEVEGAGGNTIYF.

This clone was detected once. CDR3 in amino acids: CASSVTGGGETQYF. The CDR3 DNA reads TGCGCCAGCAGCGTCACAGGGGGAGGAGAGACCCAGTACTTC. This chain joins TRBV5-1 and TRBJ2-5; TRBD1 aligns across 8 bases. The V and J ends lost 4 bases and 4 bases, in that order; junction bases with no gene match: 6. The germline V gene encodes CDR1 SGHRS and CDR2 YFSETQ. This CDR3 region has 14 residues.